Each of the 24 T cell receptor beta chains below was sequenced from the same sample in a study of blood T cell repertoires in COVID-19. Data came from immunoSEQ multiplex PCR; TCRdb stores just in-frame clones and leaves some out. The data hold 160,000 or so clones, with around 81% observed a single time. Sequencing was done on a sample of peripheral blood. The receptor source for this set is a man in his sixties with active or convalescent COVID-19.

The V and J genes are TRBV7-3 and TRBJ2-1; D might be TRBD2 (5 bases). Germline V gene data show CDR1 as SGHTA and CDR2 as FQGTGA. This CDR3 has 12 residues. Trimming took off 2 bases at V and 10 bases at J, with 9 bases between the two ends. DNA of the CDR3: TGTGCCAGCAGCTTAGAACTAGGGGAGCAGTTCTTC. It yields the protein CASSLELGEQFF.

This clone was seen only a few times. The V and J genes are TRBV12-3 or TRBV12-4 and TRBJ1-2, with D tentatively TRBD1 (5 bases). The CDR3 is made up of 13 amino acids. Trimming shortened V by 4 bases and J by 7 bases, and 13 bases separated the two germline ends. The CDR3 here is CASSSGLGSGYTF. DNA for the CDR3: TGTGCCAGCAGTTCAGGGTTGGGTTCTGGCTACACCTTC.

The V and J genes are TRBV10-1 and TRBJ2-3; 7 bases match TRBD2. The V gene end was trimmed by 3 bases and the J gene end by 1 base; junction bases not matched to a gene: 1. The CDR3 spans 14 residues. Germline V gives CDR1 WNHNN, CDR2 SYGVQD (reference sequence). The CDR3 is CASSEAGRTDTQYF. In DNA, the CDR3 is TGCGCCAGCAGTGAAGCGGGACGCACAGATACGCAGTATTTT.

This chain connects TRBV4-1 to TRBJ2-3, with TRBD2 matching over 12 bases. The germline gives CDR1 MGHRA, CDR2 YSYEKL. The V segment lost 2 bases and the J segment 2 bases; nucleotides outside the gene matches: 5. The CDR3 consists of 17 residues. This CDR3 reads CASSQRLAGAPTDTQYF. For the CDR3, the DNA is TGCGCCAGCAGCCAAAGACTAGCGGGGGCACCCACAGATACGCAGTATTTT.

The J gene is TRBJ1-1, the V gene TRBV27; D uncertain. The CDR3 extends over 13 amino acids. Between the trimmed V and J ends, which lost 3 bases and 1 base, there was a span of 6 bases. Germline V gene sequence: CDR1 MNHEY, CDR2 SMNVEV (reference sequence). CDR3 coding DNA: TGTGCCAGCAGTTTCGGAGAGAACACTGAAGCTTTCTTT. This encodes CASSFGENTEAFF.

The rearrangement links TRBV18 to TRBJ2-6, with D possibly TRBD1 on 5 matching bases. Trimming cost V 3 bases and J 2 bases, with 17 bases left between them. The CDR3 length is 18 residues. The germline V gene encodes CDR1 KGHSH and CDR2 LQKENI. CDR3 DNA: TGTGCCAGCTCACCTACTGCCAGGGTGGTTGCTGGGGCCAACGTCCTGACTTTC. This gives the protein CASSPTARVVAGANVLTF.

The V call is TRBV5-4, the J call TRBJ2-5; 9 bases agree with TRBD2. The V gene end was trimmed by 1 base and the J gene end by 1 base; junction bases not matched to a gene: 5. Germline assignment: CDR1 SGHNT and CDR2 YYREEE (reference sequence). CDR3 length equals 16 residues. CDR3 coding DNA: TGTGCCAGCAGCTTGTCGCGCGGGAGGGCCCAAGAGACCCAGTACTTC. As protein: CASSLSRGRAQETQYF. Full variable domain (rest looked up from reference TRBV5-4 and TRBJ2-5): ETGVTQSPTHLIKTRGQQVTLRCSSQSGHNTVSWYQQALGQGPQFIFQYYREEENGRGNFPPRFSGLQFPNYSSELNVNALELDDSALYLCASSLSRGRAQETQYFGPGTRLLVL.

This clone showed up just a few times. The chain recombines TRBV19 with TRBJ1-6, with D perhaps TRBD1 (5 bases). Per germline, CDR1 LNHDA and CDR2 SQIVND (reference sequence). There are 17 residues in the CDR3. V gave up 7 bases and J gave up 4 bases, with 20 bases separating them. CDR3 in DNA: TGTGCCAGTACTCCCTTGTCGGGGGGTTCGTATAATTCACCCCTCCACTTT. Protein product: CASTPLSGGSYNSPLHF.

This chain connects TRBV6-5 to TRBJ2-7; 8 bases match TRBD1. The CDR3 extends over 13 amino acids. V was pared by 4 bases and J by 6 bases, with 5 bases of the junction left unmatched. The germline V gene has CDR1 MNHEY and CDR2 SVGAGI. The CDR3 region has the DNA TGTGCCAGCAGTTTCGTTACAGGGGGCGAGCAGTACTTC. This translates into CASSFVTGGEQYF.

As concerns this clone: Other DNA variants within this sample encode the same CDR3. The CDR3 DNA reads TGTGCCAGCAGTCTAACAGGGGGCTATGGCTACACCTTC. As protein: CASSLTGGYGYTF. The J gene is TRBJ1-2, the V gene TRBV12-3 or TRBV12-4; 8 positions agree with TRBD1. Trimming removed 5 bases from V and 4 bases from J; junction bases left unmatched: 3. The CDR3 runs 13 residues.

This chain uses TRBV11-2 with TRBJ1-4; 7 bases match TRBD1. V lost 4 bases to trimming and J lost 11 bases; unmatched junction nucleotides: 10. CDR3 length: 14 amino acids. Per the germline V gene, CDR1 is SGHAT and CDR2 is FQNNGV. The chain's CDR3 is CASSSGQPSGKLFF. Here the CDR3 DNA reads TGTGCCAGCAGCTCGGGACAGCCCTCGGGGAAACTGTTTTTT.

The chain employs TRBV3-1 (or the pseudogene TRBV3-2) and TRBJ2-5, with 13 bases aligning to TRBD2. J lost 4 bases, V lost 4 bases, and 6 bases had no gene match. CDR1 and CDR2 from the germline V gene are LGHDT and YNNKEL (reference sequence). The CDR3 has 16 amino acids. CDR3 loop: CASSLVRTSGRETQYF. CDR3 nucleotides: TGTGCCAGCAGCCTCGTACGGACTAGCGGGAGAGAGACCCAGTACTTC.

The J gene is TRBJ1-4, the V gene TRBV9, with TRBD1 matching over 7 bases. Germline V gives CDR1 SGDLS, CDR2 YYNGEE. CDR3 length equals 16 residues. With V trimmed by 0 bases and J by 3 bases, 5 bases remained unmatched. The CDR3 bases are TGTGCCAGCAGCGTAGCCGGCGGGACAGCTAATGAAAAACTGTTTTTT. Translating it yields CASSVAGGTANEKLFF.

In DNA, the CDR3 is TGTGCCAGCAGCTTAGAAGTCAGGAACACTGAAGCTTTCTTT. Its translation: CASSLEVRNTEAFF. This rearrangement joins TRBV7-9 to TRBJ1-1; no clear D gene. Germline V gene lookup returns CDR1 SEHNR and CDR2 FQNEAQ (reference sequence). CDR3 length: 14 residues. Trimming took 1 base from V and 1 from J, leaving 7 bases between them.

V gene TRBV4-1 combines with J gene TRBJ2-1; 9 bases match TRBD2. Germline V CDR1 and CDR2: MGHRA, YSYEKL. The CDR3 runs to 15 residues. Trimming cost V 1 base and J 8 bases; bases outside gene matches: 6. CDR3 nucleotides: TGCGCCAGCAGCCAAGGGCGCGGGGGGGCCGATGAGCAGTTCTTC. It specifies CASSQGRGGADEQFF.

The rearrangement links TRBV23-1 to TRBJ2-3; 7 bases are shared with TRBD2. TRBV23-1 is an ORF for which the function is uncertain. The CDR3 spans 18 residues. V lost 6 bases to trimming and J lost 0 bases; unmatched junction nucleotides: 15. The chain's CDR3 is CASRHRTGGRISTDTQYF. The DNA for the CDR3 is TGCGCCAGCAGGCACAGAACGGGGGGAAGAATTAGCACAGATACGCAGTATTTT.

The chain uses TRBV18 and TRBJ1-4; TRBD1 matches at 12 bases. Losses at the gene ends were 4 bases for V and 8 bases for J; bases not matched to a gene: 5. Germline assignment: CDR1 KGHSH and CDR2 LQKENI. This CDR3 has 15 residues. CDR3 in DNA: TGTGCCAGCTCACAGGGACAGGGGGCGCTGGAAAAACTGTTTTTT. It translates to CASSQGQGALEKLFF.

This clone was observed a few times. The chain combines TRBV18 with TRBJ2-7; the match to TRBD1 covers 7 bases. Losses at the gene ends were 4 bases for V and 7 bases for J; bases not matched to a gene: 10. CDR1 KGHSH and CDR2 LQKENI come from the germline V gene. The CDR3 is 14 residues long. The CDR3 reads CASSLGQLDREQYF. The CDR3 DNA reads TGTGCCAGCTCACTGGGACAGTTGGACCGGGAGCAGTACTTC.

The V and J genes are TRBV7-2 and TRBJ2-1, with 10 bases identical to TRBD1. V was clipped by 5 bases and J by 4 bases; unmatched bases: 5. CDR1 and CDR2 from the germline V gene are SGHTA and FQGNSA. The CDR3 contains 15 residues. The CDR3 protein is CASSPDRGSYNEQFF. CDR3 DNA: TGTGCCAGCAGCCCGGACAGGGGGTCATACAATGAGCAGTTCTTC. Drawing the rest from reference TRBV7-2 and TRBJ2-1, the complete variable domain is GAGVSQSPSNKVTEKGKDVELRCDPISGHTALYWYRQSLGQGLEFLIYFQGNSAPDKSGLPSDRFSAERTGGSVSTLTIQRTQQEDSAVYLCASSPDRGSYNEQFFGPGTRLTVL.

V and J are TRBV11-2 and TRBJ2-5; a possible D gene is TRBD1 (6 bases). Germline loops: CDR1 SGHAT, CDR2 FQNNGV. Trimming removed 7 bases at V and 1 base at J, with 13 bases between. The CDR3 contains 14 residues. CDR3 coding DNA: TGTGCCAGCAACCGAAACAGGGCCCAAGAGACCCAGTACTTC. Residues: CASNRNRAQETQYF. The full variable domain, its missing parts supplied by reference TRBV11-2 and TRBJ2-5, is EAGVAQSPRYKIIEKRQSVAFWCNPISGHATLYWYQQILGQGPKLLIQFQNNGVVDDSQLPKDRFSAERLKGVDSTLKIQPAKLEDSAVYLCASNRNRAQETQYFGPGTRLLVL.

The chain has TRBV28 and TRBJ2-7; D uncertain. V lost 3 bases and J lost 2, with 11 bases in between. The CDR3 covers 14 residues. Germline V CDR1 and CDR2: MDHEN, SYDVKM. Here the CDR3 DNA reads TGTGCCAGCAGTTTTATCCCCGGAGCCTACGAGCAGTACTTC. It specifies CASSFIPGAYEQYF.

The CDR3: CSVEEGGDEQYF. The CDR3 DNA sequence: TGCAGCGTTGAAGAGGGAGGAGACGAGCAGTACTTC. The chain uses TRBV29-1 and TRBJ2-7, with D perhaps TRBD2 (6 bases). The CDR3 covers 12 residues. The germline V and J ends were trimmed by 0 bases and 5 bases, with 8 bases remaining between them. Germline V CDR1 and CDR2: SQVTM, ANQGSEA.

J is TRBJ2-5 and V is TRBV11-2; 7 positions agree with TRBD1. The CDR3 loop spans 15 amino acids. The J segment lost 1 base and the V segment lost 3 bases, leaving 5 bases of the junction unmatched. Per the germline V gene, CDR1 is SGHAT and CDR2 is FQNNGV. The CDR3 sequence is CASSFRQGAQETQYF. Written as DNA, the CDR3 is TGTGCCAGCAGCTTCCGACAGGGAGCCCAAGAGACCCAGTACTTC.

The V gene is TRBV7-2, the J gene TRBJ1-4, with 7 positions matching TRBD1. The CDR3 has 14 residues. With V trimmed by 6 bases and J by 5 bases, 6 bases remained unmatched. Per the germline V gene, CDR1 is SGHTA and CDR2 is FQGNSA. Written as DNA, the CDR3 is TGTGCCAGCAGTATGACAGGGAGAAATGAAAAACTGTTTTTT. This translates into CASSMTGRNEKLFF.